What follows are 24 T cell receptor beta chains derived from one specimen sequenced in a study of tumor-infiltrating lymphocytes in primary liver carcinoma. It was from approximately 20-30 mg of unsorted bulk tissue that RNA and DNA were co-extracted. The authors made TCR beta cDNA from around 500 ng total RNA with a constant-region primer. Researchers made the TCR beta libraries by running three nested multiplex PCR rounds with slightly modified ARM-PCR. With TRBV1-TRBV30 forward primers and a C-beta reverse primer, the first two PCR rounds were run for 10 cycles each. MiXCR, run by TCRdb on the multiplex PCR reads, gives a single entry per CDR3 protein. The repertoire has over 45,000 distinct CDR3 sequences, 65% to 80% of them found once; the top ten carry less than 30%. The sequenced sample was liver tumor tissue from sampling region 5. Subset: tumor region T5, tumor centre. Receptor source: a man between 35 and 55 years old with primary liver carcinoma and hepatitis B virus infection.

Worth noting for this clonotype: Since the CDR3 does not end with the conserved phenylalanine or tryptophan, this likely comes from a read error. The V gene is TRBV28, the J gene TRBJ2-1, with no clear D. From germline, CDR1 is MDHEN and CDR2 SYDVKM. CDR3 length equals 16 residues. V was trimmed by 4 bases and J by 7 bases, leaving 20 bases between them. The CDR3 sequence is CASSSTLVPRPNEQFL. The CDR3, as DNA: TGTGCCAGCAGTTCAACCCTAGTACCGAGGCCTAATGAGCAGTTCTTG.

Of note for this clonotype: A much bigger clone sits one base away, suggesting this may be a read error. The conserved phenylalanine or tryptophan normally closing the CDR3 is absent here, so this likely arose from a read error. CDR3 nucleotides: TGTGCCAGCAGTTCTCAGGGAGAGATAGCTGAAGCTTTCTTA. It is translated as CASSSQGEIAEAFL. This sequence joins TRBV28 and TRBJ1-1, with D possibly being TRBD1 (5 bases). Trimming took off 4 bases at V and 6 bases at J, with 15 bases between the two ends. Looked up from germline, CDR1 is MDHEN and CDR2 is SYDVKM. The CDR3 has 14 amino acids.

Concerning this clonotype: This may stem from a read error, because a much larger clone lies one nucleotide away. CDR3 in DNA: TGTGCCAGCAGTCCGCGGGTAGGGAGCACAGATACGCAGTATTTT. It specifies CASSPRVGSTDTQYF. This chain uses TRBV28 with TRBJ2-3; a possible D gene is TRBD2 (5 bases). V was shortened by 5 bases and J by 0 bases, with 12 bases between the two germline ends. CDR3 size: 15 residues. Germline-derived CDR1 and CDR2 are MDHEN and SYDVKM. Full variable domain (missing parts from reference TRBV28 and TRBJ2-3): DVKVTQSSRYLVKRTGEKVFLECVQDMDHENMFWYRQDPGLGLRLIYFSYDVKMKEKGDIPEGYSVSREKKERFSLILESASTNQTSMYLCASSPRVGSTDTQYFGPGTRLTVL.

On this clonotype: A read error is possible here, since a much larger clone lies one base away. Since the CDR3 does not end with the conserved phenylalanine or tryptophan, this likely comes from a read error. The V call is TRBV28, the J call TRBJ2-7; D call uncertain. Germline V CDR1 and CDR2: MDHEN, SYDVKM. The germline V and J ends were trimmed by 2 bases and 3 bases, with 8 bases remaining between them. The length of the CDR3 is 13 residues. CDR3 loop: CASSLSSGYEQYL. The DNA of the CDR3 is TGTGCCAGCAGTTTAAGCTCCGGCTACGAGCAGTACCTC.

In DNA form, the CDR3 reads TGTGCCATCAGTGAGTCGGGGGGCATCGAGCAGCAGTACGTC. Amino acids: CAISESGGIEQQYV. V usage is TRBV10-3 and J usage is TRBJ2-7; the D gene could be TRBD1 or TRBD2 (6 bases each). The CDR3 sequence is 14 residues long. The germline V and J ends were trimmed by 0 bases and 8 bases, with 14 bases remaining between them. Germline V CDR1 and CDR2: ENHRY, SYGVKD.

As concerns this clonotype: A much bigger clone sits one base away, suggesting this may be a read error. This chain links TRBV6-4 with TRBJ2-3, with 8 bases matching TRBD2. CDR1 is MRHNA, CDR2 SNTAGT, per germline. This CDR3 is built from 15 residues. This CDR3 is CASGDSSGSTDTQYF. CDR3 DNA: TGTGCCAGCGGTGACTCTAGCGGGAGCACAGATACGCAGTATTTT.

This clonotype has a handful of counts. The CDR3 region has the DNA TGTGCCAGCAGTTTTCCGGGGGACCCCACAGATACGCAGTATTTT. It encodes CASSFPGDPTDTQYF. The chain is built from TRBV28 and TRBJ2-3; D possibly corresponds to TRBD2 (6 bases). V was clipped by 3 bases and J by 2 bases, with 12 bases between them. Germline-derived CDR1 and CDR2 are MDHEN and SYDVKM. CDR3 size: 15 residues.

For this clonotype: Its ends do not fully match the called genes, so a read error is possible. CDR3 nucleotide sequence: TGTGCCAGCTCACCATACGCCGACTACAATGAGCGGTTCTTC. Translation gives CASSPYADYNERFF. This chain connects TRBV18 to TRBJ2-1, with D possibly TRBD2 on 5 matching bases. This CDR3 is 14 amino acids long. CDR1 is KGHSH, CDR2 LQKENI, per germline.

On this clonotype: No conserved phenylalanine or tryptophan is present at the end of the CDR3, so a read error is the likely explanation. This sequence joins TRBV11-3 and TRBJ1-1, with 7 bases that match TRBD1. The CDR3 length is 13 residues. CDR1 and CDR2 from the germline V gene are SGHNT and YENEEA. The CDR3 loop reads CAGSLAGGTEAFL. The CDR3 DNA is TGTGCCGGCAGCTTAGCAGGGGGGACTGAGGCTTTCCTT.

Of note for this clonotype: A junction end diverges from the germline sequence, so it may reflect a read error. This rearrangement joins TRBV6-1 to TRBJ2-1; 9 bases are a match to TRBD2. Germline assignment: CDR1 MNHNS and CDR2 SASEGT. The CDR3 covers 15 residues. CDR3 residues: CVSSEETSGVTEQFF. The CDR3 region has the DNA TGTGTCAGCAGTGAAGAGACTAGCGGAGTGACGGAGCAGTTCTTC.

The V call is TRBV19, the J call TRBJ2-7; 13 bases map to TRBD2. Losses at the gene ends were 7 bases for V and 1 base for J; bases not matched to a gene: 4. Germline lookup yields CDR1 LNHDA and CDR2 SQIVND (reference sequence). This CDR3 contains 15 residues. In DNA form, the CDR3 reads TGTGCCAGTAATACACTAGCGGGAGGGTCCTACGAGCAGTACTTC. Translated: CASNTLAGGSYEQYF.

A note on this clonotype: At one end, the junction sequence differs from germline, possibly due to a read error. The genes are TRBV11-2 and TRBJ2-7; D not resolved. The CDR3 sequence is 14 residues long. Germline values: CDR1 SGHAT, CDR2 FQNNGV. The CDR3 bases are TGTGCCAACAGCTTATCTGACACTGCCCACGAGCAGTACTTC. Protein sequence: CANSLSDTAHEQYF. Full variable domain (missing parts from reference TRBV11-2 and TRBJ2-7): EAGVAQSPRYKIIEKRQSVAFWCNPISGHATLYWYQQILGQGPKLLIQFQNNGVVDDSQLPKDRFSAERLKGVDSTLKIQPAKLEDSAVYLCANSLSDTAHEQYFGPGTRLTVT.

Concerning this clonotype itself: Given the absence of the conserved phenylalanine or tryptophan at the CDR3 end, a read error is likely. This rearrangement joins TRBV6-5 to TRBJ2-7; the D gene is possibly TRBD2 (6 bases). From germline, CDR1 is MNHEY and CDR2 SVGAGI. Deletions cut 6 bases from V and 3 bases from J, with 12 bases between. This CDR3 is built from 13 residues. Here the CDR3 DNA reads TGTGCCAGCAGCTGGGACGGGGGCTACGAGCAGTACATC. Protein sequence: CASSWDGGYEQYI.

There are many counts of this clonotype. This chain uses TRBV10-3 with TRBJ2-7; a weak D match, TRBD2 (5 bases). Germline V gene sequence: CDR1 ENHRY, CDR2 SYGVKD. V shed 8 bases and J shed 1 base, with 12 bases lying between them. This CDR3 is 13 amino acids long. The CDR3 is CAIGESGSYEQYF. The DNA of the CDR3 is TGTGCCATCGGCGAGTCGGGGTCCTACGAGCAGTACTTC.

This clonotype was found many times. This rearrangement joins TRBV28 to TRBJ2-3, with D perhaps TRBD2 (6 bases). The ends were cut back, 3 bases at V and 4 bases at J, with 17 bases in the middle. Germline V gene data show CDR1 as MDHEN and CDR2 as SYDVKM. The CDR3 covers 16 residues. The CDR3 sequence is CASSFGGALGSDTQYF. The CDR3 DNA is TGTGCCAGCAGTTTTGGAGGGGCGCTAGGTTCAGATACGCAGTATTTT.

The rearrangement uses TRBV18 and TRBJ2-5, with 7 bases that match TRBD2. Germline CDR1 and CDR2: KGHSH and LQKENI. The V and J ends lost 1 base and 2 bases, in that order; junction bases with no gene match: 1. This CDR3 is 14 amino acids long. This CDR3 reads CASSPRGGQETQYF. The CDR3 DNA sequence: TGTGCCAGCTCACCACGGGGAGGGCAAGAGACCCAGTACTTC.

As to this clonotype: At one end the junction does not follow the germline gene, possibly because of a read error. The chain combines TRBV11-2 with TRBJ2-1; D call uncertain. The CDR3 has 14 residues. Germline V gene data show CDR1 as SGHAT and CDR2 as FQNNGV. The CDR3 spells CASGSAAGSNGQFF. CDR3 coding DNA: TGTGCCAGCGGCTCCGCTGCAGGCAGCAATGGGCAGTTCTTC.

This clonotype was counted many times. The chain employs TRBV28 and TRBJ1-5; possibly TRBD1 for D (5 bases). Germline V gives CDR1 MDHEN, CDR2 SYDVKM. This CDR3 has 15 amino acids. Trimming cost V 5 bases and J 5 bases, with 16 bases left between them. CDR3 loop: CASSPTSRAYQPQHF. The CDR3 nucleotides read TGTGCCAGCAGTCCCACTAGCAGGGCCTATCAGCCCCAGCATTTT.

The chain has TRBV4-1 and TRBJ2-5, with 9 bases lining up with TRBD2. The CDR3 runs 16 residues. The V gene end was trimmed by 6 bases and the J gene end by 7 bases; junction bases not matched to a gene: 15. Germline lookup yields CDR1 MGHRA and CDR2 YSYEKL. CDR3 DNA sequence: TGCGCCAGCAGGATCGGGACTAGCTGGAGCATAGGGACCCAGTACTTC. It codes for CASRIGTSWSIGTQYF.

This clonotype was seen at least ten times. This chain connects TRBV28 to TRBJ2-3; 9 positions match TRBD2. Per germline, CDR1 MDHEN and CDR2 SYDVKM. V dropped 5 bases and J dropped 4; count of bases not matched to a gene: 4. This CDR3 has 14 residues. Here the CDR3 DNA reads TGTGCCAGCAGTCCAGCGGGAGGAGCAGATACGCAGTATTTT. Translation gives CASSPAGGADTQYF.

In this sample, this clonotype turned up many times. The chain carries TRBV28 and TRBJ1-3; D unresolved. Trimming left V 2 bases short and J 0 bases short, with 11 bases between. The CDR3 runs 16 residues. Germline V CDR1 and CDR2: MDHEN, SYDVKM. CDR3 bases: TGTGCCAGCAGTTTAAGTTCGGCCAACTCTGGAAACACCATATATTTT. It encodes CASSLSSANSGNTIYF.

This clonotype appeared many times. CDR3 protein: CASSIGSQGSYNSPLHF. The CDR3 DNA follows: TGTGCCAGCAGCATCGGATCGCAGGGCTCCTATAATTCACCCCTCCACTTT. This chain connects TRBV5-6 to TRBJ1-6; weak D call: TRBD1 (5 bases). Germline CDR1 SGHDT, CDR2 YYEEEE. The V gene lost 4 bases and the J gene lost 0 bases, with 14 bases spanning the gap. The length of the CDR3 is 17 residues.

Concerning this clonotype: This CDR3 is missing its conserved last phenylalanine or tryptophan, likely due to a read error. The CDR3 here is CASRPQDSAHQETQYS. In DNA, the CDR3 is TGTGCCAGCAGACCCCAGGACTCGGCCCATCAAGAGACCCAGTACTCC. J is TRBJ2-5 and V is TRBV11-2, with a possible D match to TRBD2 (5 bases). The CDR3 spans 16 residues. Germline-derived CDR1 and CDR2 are SGHAT and FQNNGV. V dropped 6 bases and J dropped 2 bases, with 19 bases sitting between them.

In this sample, this clonotype turned up many times. The chain links TRBV6-1 to TRBJ1-3; no clear D. This CDR3 has 12 residues. Germline V lookup: CDR1 MNHNS, CDR2 SASEGT. V was cut by 4 bases and J by 3 bases, with 4 bases left in between. This CDR3 is CASSGGGNTIYF. CDR3 DNA: TGTGCCAGCAGTGGAGGTGGAAACACCATATATTTT.